A single sample is the source of the 17 T cell receptor beta chains below, sequenced in a study of Ad26.COV2.S vaccination and SARS-CoV-2 variants. Using immunoSEQ multiplex PCR, the repertoire was profiled, and TCRdb retains in-frame clones only, with some absent. The sample records around 400,000 clones, roughly 85% being singletons. The treatment here: approximately 18 received Ad26.COV2.S at low or high dose, single or two shots; about five received placebo; per-sample allocation not given. Sampling took place 63 days after the first vaccine or placebo injection. The starting material was peripheral blood, obtained in a trial of Ad26.COV2.S vaccine versus placebo. The receptors come from a person between 18 and 60 years old who received the Ad26.COV2.S COVID-19 vaccine or a placebo.

The chain carries TRBV4-2 and TRBJ2-5, with 7 bases matching TRBD2. This CDR3 is 17 amino acids long. CDR1 is LGHNA and CDR2 is YNFKEQ in the germline V gene. The V and J ends lost 6 bases and 0 bases, in that order; junction bases with no gene match: 13. CDR3 sequence reads: CASSRAGGGDYQETQYF. The CDR3 DNA sequence: TGTGCCAGCAGTCGTGCTGGCGGGGGAGACTACCAAGAGACCCAGTACTTC.

The chain recombines TRBV9 with TRBJ1-2; 10 bases line up with TRBD1. This CDR3 spans 15 amino acids. The germline V gene has CDR1 SGDLS and CDR2 YYNGEE. J gave up 8 bases and V 4 bases, and 11 bases lay outside the gene matches. The CDR3 sequence is CASSPRQGAVGGYTF. The CDR3 nucleotides read TGTGCCAGCAGCCCCCGACAGGGGGCTGTTGGGGGCTACACCTTC. Combining the CDR3 with reference TRBV9 and TRBJ1-2 gives the whole variable domain DSGVTQTPKHLITATGQRVTLRCSPRSGDLSVYWYQQSLDQGLQFLIQYYNGEERAKGNILERFSAQQFPDLHSELNLSSLELGDSALYFCASSPRQGAVGGYTFGSGTRLTVV.

V usage is TRBV6-6 and J usage is TRBJ1-6; 9 nucleotides align to TRBD1. Germline V lookup: CDR1 MNHNY, CDR2 SVGAGI (reference sequence). The CDR3 extends over 16 amino acids. The junction had 12 bases not matched to a gene; V was cut back by 6 bases and J by 9 bases. For the CDR3, the DNA is TGTGCCAGCAGGGCAACCCGGGACAGGGCGTCTTCACCCCTCCACTTT. Translated, it gives CASRATRDRASSPLHF.

Concerning this clone itself: The sample holds other DNA sequences that translate to the same CDR3. This chain joins TRBV18 and TRBJ2-7, with unresolved D. CDR1 is KGHSH and CDR2 is LQKENI in the germline V gene. This CDR3 spans 14 amino acids. The germline V and J ends were trimmed by 3 bases and 0 bases, with 9 bases remaining between them. The CDR3 spells CASSPGRSSYEQYF. The DNA of the CDR3 is TGTGCCAGCTCACCCGGGCGGAGCTCCTACGAGCAGTACTTC.

The chain links TRBV5-4 to TRBJ2-5; D gene uncertain. The CDR3 is 14 residues long. V was pared by 5 bases and J by 0 bases, with 11 bases between. The germline gives CDR1 SGHNT, CDR2 YYREEE (reference sequence). The CDR3 here is CASRAWQDQETQYF. DNA of the CDR3: TGTGCCAGCAGGGCCTGGCAGGACCAAGAGACCCAGTACTTC. Combining the CDR3 with reference TRBV5-4 and TRBJ2-5 gives the whole variable domain ETGVTQSPTHLIKTRGQQVTLRCSSQSGHNTVSWYQQALGQGPQFIFQYYREEENGRGNFPPRFSGLQFPNYSSELNVNALELDDSALYLCASRAWQDQETQYFGPGTRLLVL.

The chain has TRBV15 and TRBJ1-6; 7 positions match TRBD1. Germline V gives CDR1 LNHNV, CDR2 YYDKDF (reference sequence). This CDR3 has 15 residues. V was clipped by 5 bases and J by 9 bases; unmatched bases: 10. In DNA form, the CDR3 reads TGTGCCACCAGCCGAGGGGACAGCTTTCTTTCACCCCTCCACTTT. Translation gives CATSRGDSFLSPLHF.

The chain carries TRBV28 and TRBJ2-4; 9 nucleotides match TRBD2. This CDR3 region has 15 residues. CDR1 is MDHEN, CDR2 SYDVKM, per germline. V lost 2 bases, J lost 12 bases, and 11 bases stayed unmatched. As DNA, the CDR3 is TGTGCCAGCAGTTTAGGTGGAGCGGGGGGTAAGGGTCAGTACTTC. It is translated as CASSLGGAGGKGQYF.

This chain joins TRBV9 and TRBJ1-1, with D unclear. The CDR3 spans 14 residues. From germline, CDR1 is SGDLS and CDR2 YYNGEE. V lost 2 bases and J 3 bases, leaving 11 bases between the germline ends. The CDR3 bases are TGTGCCAGCAGCGTGGAGCCCCTAGACACTGAAGCTTTCTTT. Its translation is CASSVEPLDTEAFF.

V usage is TRBV5-6 and J usage is TRBJ2-7; 9 bases are a match to TRBD1. The CDR3 is made up of 15 amino acids. The ends lost 0 bases at V and 2 bases at J; junction bases unmatched: 3. Germline V gene lookup returns CDR1 SGHDT and CDR2 YYEEEE. The CDR3 DNA sequence: TGTGCCAGCAGCTTGGATGGGACAGGGACCTACGAGCAGTACTTC. This sequence encodes CASSLDGTGTYEQYF. Complete variable domain (other parts from reference TRBV5-6 and TRBJ2-7): DAGVTQSPTHLIKTRGQQVTLRCSPKSGHDTVSWYQQALGQGPQFIFQYYEEEERQRGNFPDRFSGHQFPNYSSELNVNALLLGDSALYLCASSLDGTGTYEQYFGPGTRLTVT.

The chain links TRBV5-1 to TRBJ2-1; the match to TRBD1 covers 12 bases. There are 15 residues in the CDR3. From germline, CDR1 is SGHRS and CDR2 YFSETQ. V gave up 5 bases and J gave up 7 bases; unmatched junction bases: 7. As DNA, the CDR3 is TGCGCCAGCAGTAAGGGACAGGGGGCGCGGAATGAGCAGTTCTTC. Protein sequence: CASSKGQGARNEQFF.

As regards this clone: This CDR3 is also generated by other DNA sequences in the sample. V and J are TRBV24-1 and TRBJ2-1, with 9 bases matching TRBD1. This CDR3 is built from 15 residues. CDR1 and CDR2 (germline): KGHDR, SFDVKD. J lost 5 bases, V lost 3 bases, and 4 bases had no gene match. CDR3 DNA: TGTGCCACCAGTGATCCGGGACAGGGTGACAATGAGCAGTTCTTC. This translates into CATSDPGQGDNEQFF.

This chain connects TRBV10-2 to TRBJ1-1; D remains ambiguous. The CDR3 sequence is 12 residues long. V dropped 6 bases and J dropped 2 bases, with 7 bases sitting between them. The germline gives CDR1 WSHSY, CDR2 SAAADI. The CDR3 loop is CASRDTNTEAFF. The DNA of the CDR3 is TGCGCCAGCAGAGACACTAACACTGAAGCTTTCTTT.

This chain uses TRBV5-1 with TRBJ2-4, with 14 bases identical to TRBD2. CDR1 and CDR2 from the germline V gene are SGHRS and YFSETQ. This CDR3 has 15 amino acids. V dropped 4 bases and J dropped 8; count of bases not matched to a gene: 5. CDR3 region: CASSLGTSGGDIQYF. CDR3 coding DNA: TGCGCCAGCAGCCTCGGGACTAGCGGGGGAGACATTCAGTACTTC.

The chain is built from TRBV11-2 and TRBJ2-1; 14 bases align to TRBD2. Germline CDR1 and CDR2: SGHAT and FQNNGV. After removal of 3 bases from V and 0 bases from J, the junction contained 7 bases not matched to a gene. The length of the CDR3 is 19 residues. CDR3 nucleotides: TGTGCCAGCAGCTTGGGACTAGCGGGAGCCTCCGTCTCCTACAATGAGCAGTTCTTC. Translated: CASSLGLAGASVSYNEQFF.

V gene TRBV4-3 combines with J gene TRBJ2-3, with D possibly TRBD1 on 7 matching bases. The CDR3 is made up of 17 amino acids. Trimming pared 4 bases from V and 5 bases from J, leaving 22 bases between. Germline CDR1 LGHNA, CDR2 YSLEER. CDR3 sequence reads: CASSLQGERALGDTQYF. For the CDR3, the DNA is TGCGCCAGCAGCCTCCAGGGGGAGCGGGCCTTAGGAGATACGCAGTATTTT.

The chain uses TRBV10-1 and TRBJ2-2; TRBD2 is a possible D gene (6 bases). The germline V gene encodes CDR1 WNHNN and CDR2 SYGVQD (reference sequence). CDR3 length: 16 residues. The ends were cut back, 3 bases at V and 1 base at J, with 12 bases in the middle. CDR3 nucleotides: TGCGCCAGCAGTGAAAGCGGAGGGCTGAACACCGGGGAGCTGTTTTTT. Its translation: CASSESGGLNTGELFF.

The sample holds one count of this clone. The rearrangement uses TRBV13 and TRBJ2-5; 10 positions match TRBD2. The CDR3 loop spans 14 amino acids. Looked up from germline, CDR1 is PRHDT and CDR2 is FYEKMQ (reference sequence). The V segment lost 6 bases and the J segment 5 bases; nucleotides outside the gene matches: 6. CDR3 sequence reads: CASSPGLARETQYF. The CDR3 DNA is TGTGCCAGCAGTCCGGGACTAGCGAGGGAGACCCAGTACTTC.